Following are 23 T cell receptor beta chains from one sample sequenced in a study of OX40 agonist ivuxolimab in advanced cancers. Generated by immunoSEQ multiplex PCR, the TCRdb table keeps only in-frame clones and is missing some. The sample shows about 79,000 clones, about 88% of them seen only once. Sequenced here: CD4+ or CD8+ T cells sorted from blood, sampled in a trial of the OX40 agonist ivuxolimab. These receptor sequences come from an adult with an advanced solid tumor such as melanoma, head and neck, liver or kidney cancer.

This sequence joins TRBV7-8 and TRBJ1-1; D possibly corresponds to TRBD1 (6 bases). This CDR3 comprises 16 residues. The V end lost 0 bases, the J end lost 1 base, and 12 bases lay between the germline ends. CDR1 SGHVS and CDR2 FQNEAQ come from the germline V gene. CDR3 sequence reads: CASSLARAGANTEAFF. CDR3 nucleotides: TGTGCCAGCAGCTTAGCGAGGGCAGGGGCGAACACTGAAGCTTTCTTT.

The chain couples TRBV28 to TRBJ1-3; TRBD1 matches at 9 bases. Germline assignment: CDR1 MDHEN and CDR2 SYDVKM. After removal of 6 bases from V and 4 bases from J, the junction contained 7 bases not matched to a gene. The CDR3 is 15 residues long. CDR3 DNA: TGTGCCAGCAGGCAACAGGGGGCGAGGGGAAACACCATATATTTT. It translates to CASRQQGARGNTIYF.

The rearrangement uses TRBV7-3 and TRBJ1-1; no firm D call. Germline V gene sequence: CDR1 SGHTA, CDR2 FQGTGA. Between the trimmed V and J ends, which lost 5 bases and 0 bases, there was a span of 16 bases. The CDR3 has 16 amino acids. The CDR3 DNA reads TGTGCCAGCAGCCCCGAGGGTGGCCGCATGAACACTGAAGCTTTCTTT. As protein: CASSPEGGRMNTEAFF.

The sample holds many counts of this clone. The rearrangement links TRBV2 to TRBJ2-5, with D uncertain. The germline V gene has CDR1 SNHLY and CDR2 FYNNEI. Trimming removed 6 bases from V and 1 base from J, with 9 bases in between. The CDR3 extends over 13 amino acids. The chain's CDR3 is CASRATIQETQYF. CDR3 sequence (DNA): TGTGCCAGCAGAGCTACAATCCAAGAGACCCAGTACTTC.

This chain connects TRBV9 to TRBJ2-1; 10 nucleotides match TRBD2. This CDR3 region has 14 residues. Germline V gives CDR1 SGDLS, CDR2 YYNGEE. V was pared by 1 base and J by 7 bases, with 2 bases of the junction left unmatched. The CDR3 nucleotides are TGTGCCAGCAGCGTATCGGGACTAGCGAATGAGCAGTTCTTC. Its protein is CASSVSGLANEQFF.

In this sample, this clone turned up once. V usage is TRBV6-1 and J usage is TRBJ2-1, with D tentatively TRBD1 (5 bases). There are 12 residues in the CDR3. V lost 7 bases and J lost 4, with 8 bases in between. The V gene's germline CDR1 is MNHNS and CDR2 SASEGT. CDR3 sequence: CASTTAYNEQFF. The CDR3 bases are TGTGCCAGCACGACAGCATACAATGAGCAGTTCTTC.

The gene calls are TRBV6-1 and TRBJ1-5, with D maybe TRBD1 (5 bases). The CDR3 extends over 16 amino acids. V dropped 4 bases and J dropped 1 base, with 14 bases sitting between them. CDR1 is MNHNS and CDR2 is SASEGT in the germline V gene. The CDR3, as DNA: TGTGCCAGCAGTGGGGTTGGGGGGTACAGCAATCAGCCCCAGCATTTT. The encoded protein is CASSGVGGYSNQPQHF.

The genes are TRBV11-2 and TRBJ2-5; 7 nucleotides match TRBD1. With V trimmed by 5 bases and J by 5 bases, 8 bases remained unmatched. CDR3 length equals 14 residues. Germline CDR1 reads SGHAT; CDR2 reads FQNNGV. The CDR3 DNA sequence: TGTGCCAGCAGCCCAAACAGGGGCGGGGAGACCCAGTACTTC. It is translated as CASSPNRGGETQYF.

As regards this clone: A read error may produce the germline difference seen at one junction end. The J gene is TRBJ1-2, the V gene TRBV5-6; D gene ambiguous. This CDR3 has 15 amino acids. Germline assignment: CDR1 SGHDT and CDR2 YYEEEE. Here the CDR3 DNA reads TGTGCCATCACCAGGAGGGAGGGAACTAATTATGGCTACACCTTC. It encodes CAITRREGTNYGYTF.

This clone showed up just a few times. The chain carries TRBV7-9 and TRBJ1-5; D uncertain. V lost 1 base, J lost 7 bases, and 8 bases lay in between. The CDR3 has 13 amino acids. Looked up from germline, CDR1 is SEHNR and CDR2 is FQNEAQ (reference sequence). CDR3 protein: CASSLDLGQPQHF. CDR3 sequence (DNA): TGTGCCAGCAGCTTAGACCTAGGGCAGCCCCAGCATTTT.

The CDR3 loop is CASSLVGTSFSLFF. Written as DNA, the CDR3 is TGTGCCAGCAGCTTAGTGGGGACTAGTTTTAGCCTGTTCTTC. V and J are TRBV11-2 and TRBJ2-1; 8 bases fit TRBD2. This CDR3 comprises 14 residues. J lost 15 bases, V lost 1 base, and 11 bases had no gene match. CDR1 and CDR2 (germline): SGHAT, FQNNGV.

CDR3 DNA sequence: TGCGCCAGCAGGGACAGAGCCTCTGGAAACACCATATATTTT. Its protein is CASRDRASGNTIYF. The chain combines TRBV10-2 with TRBJ1-3; D may be TRBD1 (6 bases). CDR1 and CDR2 from the germline V gene are WSHSY and SAAADI. The germline V and J ends were trimmed by 6 bases and 0 bases, with 9 bases remaining between them. CDR3 length: 14 amino acids.

The chain uses TRBV2 and TRBJ1-2; TRBD1 might be the D (5 bases). CDR1 and CDR2 from the germline V gene are SNHLY and FYNNEI. V lost 6 bases, J lost 3 bases, and 14 bases lay in between. There are 14 residues in the CDR3. CDR3 coding DNA: TGTGCCAGCAGCCGGGACCGGGAAGACTATGGCTACACCTTC. Its protein is CASSRDREDYGYTF.

The V gene is TRBV5-1, the J gene TRBJ1-2, with TRBD1 matching over 8 bases. This CDR3 has 13 amino acids. Per the germline V gene, CDR1 is SGHRS and CDR2 is YFSETQ. V lost 4 bases, J lost 5 bases, and 4 bases stayed unmatched. As DNA, the CDR3 is TGCGCCAGCAGCCCGACAGGGGAATATGGCTACACCTTC. As protein: CASSPTGEYGYTF.

CDR3 bases: TGTGCCAGCAGTGATCGAGCGGGAGTGCGGGAGCAGTACTTC. Translated: CASSDRAGVREQYF. The chain links TRBV2 to TRBJ2-7; 8 positions agree with TRBD2. This CDR3 region has 14 residues. In germline, CDR1 is SNHLY, CDR2 FYNNEI. V was clipped by 3 bases and J by 7 bases; unmatched bases: 8.

The chain links TRBV4-1 to TRBJ2-7; 8 positions match TRBD1. Trimming cost V 0 bases and J 3 bases; bases outside gene matches: 7. CDR3 length: 16 residues. CDR1 MGHRA and CDR2 YSYEKL come from the germline V gene. The CDR3 protein is CASSQDPGQGVYEQYF. The CDR3 bases are TGCGCCAGCAGCCAAGACCCCGGACAGGGAGTCTACGAGCAGTACTTC.

This clone turned up a few times. This sequence joins TRBV29-1 and TRBJ1-2; 7 nucleotides agree with TRBD1. V was clipped by 5 bases and J by 10 bases; unmatched bases: 7. This CDR3 comprises 11 residues. Germline V lookup: CDR1 SQVTM, CDR2 ANQGSEA. This CDR3 is CSVLTGVTYTF. CDR3 sequence (DNA): TGCAGCGTTTTAACAGGGGTGACCTACACCTTC.

The chain couples TRBV5-1 to TRBJ2-5, with 8 positions matching TRBD2. The trim removed 4 bases at V and 4 bases at J, leaving 6 bases unmatched. Germline CDR1 SGHRS, CDR2 YFSETQ. The CDR3 loop spans 14 amino acids. This CDR3 reads CASSEGLARETQYF. CDR3 bases: TGCGCCAGCAGCGAAGGACTAGCTAGAGAGACCCAGTACTTC.

The DNA of the CDR3 is TGTGCCAGTAGCAGCAGGGTCTACAATGAGCAGTTCTTC. Translated: CASSSRVYNEQFF. The V gene is TRBV19, the J gene TRBJ2-1; D is possibly TRBD1 (5 bases). This CDR3 has 13 residues. With 6 bases removed from V and 3 bases from J, the gap between germline ends came to 9 bases. Germline CDR1 and CDR2: LNHDA and SQIVND (reference sequence).

This rearrangement joins TRBV7-3 to TRBJ2-1; 8 positions match TRBD2. Germline CDR1 and CDR2: SGHTA and FQGTGA. This CDR3 has 15 amino acids. V dropped 5 bases and J dropped 8; count of bases not matched to a gene: 11. CDR3 loop: CASSPIAGQHDEQFF. The CDR3 coding sequence is TGTGCCAGCAGCCCGATAGCGGGACAACACGATGAGCAGTTCTTC.

A single count supports this clone. The J gene is TRBJ2-1, the V gene TRBV5-5, with D unresolved. CDR3 length equals 13 residues. The germline V and J ends were trimmed by 3 bases and 5 bases, with 9 bases remaining between them. Germline V gives CDR1 SGHKS, CDR2 YYEKEE (reference sequence). CDR3 region: CASSSRPDNEQFF. CDR3 nucleotides: TGTGCCAGCAGCTCGAGACCCGACAATGAGCAGTTCTTC.

The CDR3 here is CASRPGGSGANVLTF. The CDR3 bases are TGTGCCAGCAGGCCCGGGGGCTCTGGGGCCAACGTCCTGACTTTC. V usage is TRBV6-5 and J usage is TRBJ2-6; TRBD2 is a possible D gene (6 bases). Trimming cost V 6 bases and J 0 bases, with 9 bases left between them. The germline CDR1 and CDR2 sequences are MNHEY and SVGAGI. The CDR3 is 15 residues long.

The J gene is TRBJ1-2, the V gene TRBV6-5; D is perhaps TRBD1 (5 bases). The CDR3 extends over 13 amino acids. From germline, CDR1 is MNHEY and CDR2 SVGAGI. V was shortened by 4 bases and J by 3 bases, with 9 bases between the two germline ends. CDR3 amino acids: CASSSQDHYGYTF. CDR3 DNA: TGTGCCAGCAGTTCACAGGACCACTATGGCTACACCTTC.